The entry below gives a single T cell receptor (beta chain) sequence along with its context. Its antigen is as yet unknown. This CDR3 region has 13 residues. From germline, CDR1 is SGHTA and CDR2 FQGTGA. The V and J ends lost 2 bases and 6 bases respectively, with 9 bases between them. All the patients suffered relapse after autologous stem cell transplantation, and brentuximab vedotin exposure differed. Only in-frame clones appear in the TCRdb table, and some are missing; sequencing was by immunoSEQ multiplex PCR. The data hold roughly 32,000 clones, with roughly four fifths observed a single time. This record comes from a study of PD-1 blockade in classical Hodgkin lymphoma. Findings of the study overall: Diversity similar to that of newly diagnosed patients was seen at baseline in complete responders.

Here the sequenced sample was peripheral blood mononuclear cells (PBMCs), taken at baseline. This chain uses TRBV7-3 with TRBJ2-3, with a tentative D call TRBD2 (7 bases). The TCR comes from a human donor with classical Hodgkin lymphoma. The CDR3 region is CASSLGGADTQYF. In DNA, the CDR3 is TGTGCCAGCAGCTTAGGGGGGGCCGATACGCAGTATTTT.